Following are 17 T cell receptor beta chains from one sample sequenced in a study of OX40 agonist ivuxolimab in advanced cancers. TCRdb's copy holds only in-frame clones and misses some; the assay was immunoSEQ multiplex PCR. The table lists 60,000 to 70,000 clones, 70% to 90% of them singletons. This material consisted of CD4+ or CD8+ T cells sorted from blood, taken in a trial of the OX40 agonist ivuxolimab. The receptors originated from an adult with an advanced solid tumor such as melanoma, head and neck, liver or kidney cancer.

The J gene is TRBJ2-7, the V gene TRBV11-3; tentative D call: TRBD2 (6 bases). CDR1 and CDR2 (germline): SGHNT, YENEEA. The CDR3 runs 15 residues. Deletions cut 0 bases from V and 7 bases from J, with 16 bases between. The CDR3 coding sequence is TGTGCCAGCAGCTTAGAGGGCGGGACCCCGGGGGAGCAGTACTTC. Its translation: CASSLEGGTPGEQYF.

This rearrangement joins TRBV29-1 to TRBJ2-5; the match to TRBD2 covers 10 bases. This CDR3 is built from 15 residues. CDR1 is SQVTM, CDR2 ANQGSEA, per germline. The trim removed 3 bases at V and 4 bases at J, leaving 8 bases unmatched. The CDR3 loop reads CSVDPASGSLETQYF. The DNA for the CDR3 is TGCAGCGTTGACCCCGCTAGCGGGAGTTTAGAGACCCAGTACTTC.

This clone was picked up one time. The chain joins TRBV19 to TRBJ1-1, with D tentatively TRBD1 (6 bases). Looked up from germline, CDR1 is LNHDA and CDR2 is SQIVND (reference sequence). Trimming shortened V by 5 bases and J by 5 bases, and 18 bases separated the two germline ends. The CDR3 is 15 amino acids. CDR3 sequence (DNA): TGTGCCAGTAGTCTGGCCTTACAGGGAAATACTGAAGCTTTCTTT. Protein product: CASSLALQGNTEAFF.

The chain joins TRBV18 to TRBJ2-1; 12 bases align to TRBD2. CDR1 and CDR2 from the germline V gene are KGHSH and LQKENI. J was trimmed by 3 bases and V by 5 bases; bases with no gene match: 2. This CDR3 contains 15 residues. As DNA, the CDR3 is TGTGCCAGCTCAAGGACTAGCGGGATCTACAATGAGCAGTTCTTC. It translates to CASSRTSGIYNEQFF. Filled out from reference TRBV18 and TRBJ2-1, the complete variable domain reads NAGVMQNPRHLVRRRGQEARLRCSPMKGHSHVYWYRQLPEEGLKFMVYLQKENIIDESGMPKERFSAEFPKEGPSILRIQQVVRGDSAAYFCASSRTSGIYNEQFFGPGTRLTVL.

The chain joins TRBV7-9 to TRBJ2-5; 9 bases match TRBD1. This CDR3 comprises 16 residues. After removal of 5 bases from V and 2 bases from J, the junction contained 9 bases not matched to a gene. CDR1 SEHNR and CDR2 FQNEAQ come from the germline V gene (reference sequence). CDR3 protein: CASSPGQGKWQETQYF. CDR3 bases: TGTGCCAGCAGCCCCGGACAGGGGAAGTGGCAAGAGACCCAGTACTTC.

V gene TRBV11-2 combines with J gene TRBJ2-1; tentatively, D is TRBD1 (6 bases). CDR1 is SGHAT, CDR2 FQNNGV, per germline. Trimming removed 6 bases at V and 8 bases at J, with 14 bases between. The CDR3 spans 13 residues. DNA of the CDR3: TGTGCCAGCAGTCGAACAGGGTCCGATGAGCAGTTCTTC. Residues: CASSRTGSDEQFF.

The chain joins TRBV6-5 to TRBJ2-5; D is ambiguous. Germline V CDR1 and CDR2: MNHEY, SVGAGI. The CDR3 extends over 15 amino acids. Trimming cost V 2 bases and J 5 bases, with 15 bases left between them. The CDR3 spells CASSYQPGGVETQYF. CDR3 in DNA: TGTGCCAGCAGTTACCAACCGGGTGGGGTGGAGACCCAGTACTTC.

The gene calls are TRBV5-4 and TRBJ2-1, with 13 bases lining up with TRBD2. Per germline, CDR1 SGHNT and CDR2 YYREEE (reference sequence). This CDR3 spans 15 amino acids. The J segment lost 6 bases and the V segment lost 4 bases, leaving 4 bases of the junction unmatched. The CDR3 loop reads CASSPRTSGGNEQFF. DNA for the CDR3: TGTGCCAGCAGCCCTAGGACTAGCGGGGGCAATGAGCAGTTCTTC.

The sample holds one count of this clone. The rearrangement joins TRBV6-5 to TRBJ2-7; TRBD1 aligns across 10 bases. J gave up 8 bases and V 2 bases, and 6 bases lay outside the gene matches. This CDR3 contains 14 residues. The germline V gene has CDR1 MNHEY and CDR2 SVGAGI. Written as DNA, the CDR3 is TGTGCCAGCAGTTACGGGACAGGGGCCGGGAAGCAGTACTTC. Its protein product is CASSYGTGAGKQYF.

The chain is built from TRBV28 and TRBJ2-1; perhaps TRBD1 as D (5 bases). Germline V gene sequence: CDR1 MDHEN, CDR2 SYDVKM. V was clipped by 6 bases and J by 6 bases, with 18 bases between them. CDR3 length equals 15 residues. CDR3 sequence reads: CASSSRQPPSNEQFF. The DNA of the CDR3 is TGTGCCAGCAGCTCTAGACAGCCTCCCTCCAATGAGCAGTTCTTC.

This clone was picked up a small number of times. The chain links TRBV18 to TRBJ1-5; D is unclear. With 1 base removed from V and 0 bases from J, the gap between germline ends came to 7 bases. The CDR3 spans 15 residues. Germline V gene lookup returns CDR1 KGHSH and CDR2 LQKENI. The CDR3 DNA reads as TGTGCCAGCTCACCACAACAGTATAGCAATCAGCCCCAGCATTTT. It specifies CASSPQQYSNQPQHF.

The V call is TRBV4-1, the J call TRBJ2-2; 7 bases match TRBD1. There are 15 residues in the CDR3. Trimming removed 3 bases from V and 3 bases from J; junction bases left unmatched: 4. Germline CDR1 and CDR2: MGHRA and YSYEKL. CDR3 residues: CASSHSDRDTGELFF. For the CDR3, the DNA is TGCGCCAGCAGCCACTCTGACAGGGACACCGGGGAGCTGTTTTTT.

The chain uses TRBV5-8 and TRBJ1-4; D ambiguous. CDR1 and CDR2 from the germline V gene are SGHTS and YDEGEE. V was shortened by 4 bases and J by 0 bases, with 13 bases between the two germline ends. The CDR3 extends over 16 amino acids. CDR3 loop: CASSRRKVATNEKLFF. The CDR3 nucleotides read TGTGCCAGCAGCCGGCGAAAAGTGGCAACTAATGAAAAACTGTTTTTT.

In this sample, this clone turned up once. The CDR3 DNA is TGTGCCACCAGCAGAGATCCGCTAGCGGCTAATGAGCAGTTCTTC. It translates to CATSRDPLAANEQFF. J is TRBJ2-1 and V is TRBV15; 7 nucleotides line up with TRBD2. After removal of 0 bases from V and 7 bases from J, the junction contained 6 bases not matched to a gene. There are 15 residues in the CDR3. The germline V gene encodes CDR1 LNHNV and CDR2 YYDKDF (reference sequence).

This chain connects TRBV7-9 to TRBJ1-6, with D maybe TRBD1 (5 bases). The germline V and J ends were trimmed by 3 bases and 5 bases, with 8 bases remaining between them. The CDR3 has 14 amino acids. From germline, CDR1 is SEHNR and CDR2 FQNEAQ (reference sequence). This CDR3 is CASSFSTDNSPLHF. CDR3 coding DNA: TGTGCCAGCAGCTTCTCGACAGATAATTCACCCCTCCACTTT.

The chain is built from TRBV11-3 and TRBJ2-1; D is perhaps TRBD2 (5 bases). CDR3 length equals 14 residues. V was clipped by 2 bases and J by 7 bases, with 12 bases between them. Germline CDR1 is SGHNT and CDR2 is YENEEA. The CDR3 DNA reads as TGTGCCAGCAGCTTACAACCCGGGGTGAATGAGCAGTTCTTC. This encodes CASSLQPGVNEQFF.

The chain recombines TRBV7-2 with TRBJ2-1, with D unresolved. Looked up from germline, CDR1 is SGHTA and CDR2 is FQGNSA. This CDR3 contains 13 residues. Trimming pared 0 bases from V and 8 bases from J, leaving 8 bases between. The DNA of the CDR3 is TGTGCCAGCAGCTTAGCAGAGTCGGATGAGCAGTTCTTC. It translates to CASSLAESDEQFF.